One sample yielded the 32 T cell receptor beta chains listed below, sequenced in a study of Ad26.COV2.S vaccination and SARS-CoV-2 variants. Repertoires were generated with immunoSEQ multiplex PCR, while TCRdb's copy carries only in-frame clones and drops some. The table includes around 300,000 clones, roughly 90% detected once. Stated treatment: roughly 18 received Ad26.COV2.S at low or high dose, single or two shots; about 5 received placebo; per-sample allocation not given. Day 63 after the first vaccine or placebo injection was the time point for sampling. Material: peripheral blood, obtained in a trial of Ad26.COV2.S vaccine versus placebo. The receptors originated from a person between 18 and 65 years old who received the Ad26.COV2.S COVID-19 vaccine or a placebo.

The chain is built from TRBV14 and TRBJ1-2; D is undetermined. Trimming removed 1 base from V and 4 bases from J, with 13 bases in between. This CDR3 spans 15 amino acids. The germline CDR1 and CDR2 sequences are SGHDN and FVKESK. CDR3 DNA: TGTGCCAGCAGCCAAGTGAAAGGATCAGCCTATGGCTACACCTTC. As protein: CASSQVKGSAYGYTF.

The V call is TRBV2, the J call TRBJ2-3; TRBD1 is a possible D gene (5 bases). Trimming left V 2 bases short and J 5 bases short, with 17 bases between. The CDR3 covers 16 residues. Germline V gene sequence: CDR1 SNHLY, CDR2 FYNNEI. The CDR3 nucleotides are TGTGCCAGCAGTGAACGTTCTGGGGCCGTATTAGATACGCAGTATTTT. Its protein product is CASSERSGAVLDTQYF.

The CDR3 loop is CASKLRGGDTQYF. The DNA of the CDR3 is TGTGCCAGCAAGCTTCGCGGGGGGGATACGCAGTATTTT. The chain carries TRBV27 and TRBJ2-3; TRBD2 aligns across 8 bases. V lost 7 bases, J lost 6 bases, and 6 bases stayed unmatched. Per germline, CDR1 MNHEY and CDR2 SMNVEV (reference sequence). The CDR3 runs to 13 residues.

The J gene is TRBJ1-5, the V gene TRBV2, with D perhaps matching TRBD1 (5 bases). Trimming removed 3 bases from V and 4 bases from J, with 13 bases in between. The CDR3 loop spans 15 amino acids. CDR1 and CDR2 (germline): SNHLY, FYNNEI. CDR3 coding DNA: TGTGCCAGCAGTGAGAGGGGCGTCCGAAATCAGCCCCAGCATTTT. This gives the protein CASSERGVRNQPQHF.

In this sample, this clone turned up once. CDR3 in DNA: TGTGCCAGCAGGGAAAGGGTGGGGTCCTCCGGAGTTGGCTACACCTTC. As protein: CASRERVGSSGVGYTF. V gene TRBV2 combines with J gene TRBJ1-2; D uncertain. V was cut by 6 bases and J by 7 bases, with 24 bases left in between. This CDR3 region has 16 residues. Germline V gene data show CDR1 as SNHLY and CDR2 as FYNNEI.

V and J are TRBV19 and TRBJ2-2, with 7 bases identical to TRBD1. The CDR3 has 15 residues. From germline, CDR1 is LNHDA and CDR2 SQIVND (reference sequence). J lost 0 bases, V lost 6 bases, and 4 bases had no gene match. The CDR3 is CASRRDRTNTGELFF. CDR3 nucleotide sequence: TGTGCCAGTAGAAGGGACAGAACGAACACCGGGGAGCTGTTTTTT. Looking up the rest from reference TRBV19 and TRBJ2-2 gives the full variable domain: DGGITQSPKYLFRKEGQNVTLSCEQNLNHDAMYWYRQDPGQGLRLIYYSQIVNDFQKGDIAEGYSVSREKKESFPLTVTSAQKNPTAFYLCASRRDRTNTGELFFGEGSRLTVL.

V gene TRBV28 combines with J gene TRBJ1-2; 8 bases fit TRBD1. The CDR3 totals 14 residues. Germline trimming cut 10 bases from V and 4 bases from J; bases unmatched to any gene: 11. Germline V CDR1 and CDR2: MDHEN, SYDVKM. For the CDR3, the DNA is TGTGCCACGTCATCGGACAGGGCATTCTATGGCTACACCTTC. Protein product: CATSSDRAFYGYTF.

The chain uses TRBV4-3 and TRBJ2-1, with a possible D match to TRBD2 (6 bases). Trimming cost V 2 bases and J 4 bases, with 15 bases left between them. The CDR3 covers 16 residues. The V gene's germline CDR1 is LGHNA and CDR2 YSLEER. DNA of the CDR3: TGCGCCAGCAGCCAAACAGTTCTAGCGATATACAATGAGCAGTTCTTC. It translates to CASSQTVLAIYNEQFF.

CDR3 nucleotide sequence: TGTGCCAGCAGCCTGTCCACGGGACTATACTACGAGCAGTACTTC. Translated, it gives CASSLSTGLYYEQYF. V gene TRBV7-9 combines with J gene TRBJ2-7; 7 positions match TRBD2. The CDR3 is made up of 15 amino acids. Germline CDR1 reads SEHNR; CDR2 reads FQNEAQ (reference sequence). The V segment lost 5 bases and the J segment 3 bases; nucleotides outside the gene matches: 10.

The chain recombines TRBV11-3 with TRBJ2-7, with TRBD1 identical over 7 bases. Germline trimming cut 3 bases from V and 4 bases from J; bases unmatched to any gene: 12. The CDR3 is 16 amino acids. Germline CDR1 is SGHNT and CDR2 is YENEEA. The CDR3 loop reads CASSFSSRTGTYEQYF. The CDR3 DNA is TGTGCCAGCAGCTTCTCCTCGCGGACAGGCACGTACGAGCAGTACTTC. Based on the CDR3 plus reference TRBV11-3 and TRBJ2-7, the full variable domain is EAGVVQSPRYKIIEKKQPVAFWCNPISGHNTLYWYLQNLGQGPELLIRYENEEAVDDSQLPKDRFSAERLKGVDSTLKIQPAELGDSAVYLCASSFSSRTGTYEQYFGPGTRLTVT.

CDR3 in DNA: TGCAGCGTTGGAGGGGGTCTCTACACTGAAGCTTTCTTT. This sequence encodes CSVGGGLYTEAFF. This rearrangement joins TRBV29-1 to TRBJ1-1, with D possibly being TRBD1 (6 bases). Trimming pared 4 bases from V and 3 bases from J, leaving 12 bases between. The germline V gene encodes CDR1 SQVTM and CDR2 ANQGSEA. The CDR3 runs to 13 residues.

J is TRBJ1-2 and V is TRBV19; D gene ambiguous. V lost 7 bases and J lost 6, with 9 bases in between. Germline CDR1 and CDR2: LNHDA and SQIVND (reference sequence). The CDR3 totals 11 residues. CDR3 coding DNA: TGTGCCAGTAATCCAGGCCATGGCTACACCTTC. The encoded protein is CASNPGHGYTF.

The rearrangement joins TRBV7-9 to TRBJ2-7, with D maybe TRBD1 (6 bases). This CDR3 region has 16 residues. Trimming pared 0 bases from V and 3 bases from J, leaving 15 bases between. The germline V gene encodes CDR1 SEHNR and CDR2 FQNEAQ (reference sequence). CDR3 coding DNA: TGTGCCAGCAGCTTAGCGCCTACAGGGTTAAGCTACGAGCAGTACTTC. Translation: CASSLAPTGLSYEQYF.

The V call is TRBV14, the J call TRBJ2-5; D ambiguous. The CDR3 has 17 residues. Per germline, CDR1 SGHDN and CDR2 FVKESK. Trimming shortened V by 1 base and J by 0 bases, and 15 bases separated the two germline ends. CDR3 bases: TGTGCCAGCAGCCAAGGTCCCTGGGGTAGTTACCAAGAGACCCAGTACTTC. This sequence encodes CASSQGPWGSYQETQYF. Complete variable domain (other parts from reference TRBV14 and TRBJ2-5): EAGVTQFPSHSVIEKGQTVTLRCDPISGHDNLYWYRRVMGKEIKFLLHFVKESKQDESGMPNNRFLAERTGGTYSTLKVQPAELEDSGVYFCASSQGPWGSYQETQYFGPGTRLLVL.

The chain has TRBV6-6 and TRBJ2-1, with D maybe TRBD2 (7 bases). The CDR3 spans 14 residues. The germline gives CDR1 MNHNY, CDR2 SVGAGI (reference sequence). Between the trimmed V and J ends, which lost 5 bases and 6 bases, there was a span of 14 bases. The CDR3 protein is CASSHQGGGNEQFF. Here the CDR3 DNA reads TGTGCCAGCAGTCATCAAGGGGGGGGCAATGAGCAGTTCTTC.

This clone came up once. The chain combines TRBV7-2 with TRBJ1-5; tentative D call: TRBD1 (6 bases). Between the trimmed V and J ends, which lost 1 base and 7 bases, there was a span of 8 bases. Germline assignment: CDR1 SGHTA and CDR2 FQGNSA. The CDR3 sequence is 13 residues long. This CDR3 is CASSLDRDQPQHF. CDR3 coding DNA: TGTGCCAGCAGCTTAGACAGGGACCAGCCCCAGCATTTT.

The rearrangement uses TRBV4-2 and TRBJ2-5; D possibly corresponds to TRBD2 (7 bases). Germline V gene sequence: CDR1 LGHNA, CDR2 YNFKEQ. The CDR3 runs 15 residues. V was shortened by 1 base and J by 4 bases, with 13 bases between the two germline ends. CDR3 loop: CASSQVGGASETQYF. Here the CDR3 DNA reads TGTGCCAGCAGCCAAGTTGGGGGGGCCTCAGAGACCCAGTACTTC.

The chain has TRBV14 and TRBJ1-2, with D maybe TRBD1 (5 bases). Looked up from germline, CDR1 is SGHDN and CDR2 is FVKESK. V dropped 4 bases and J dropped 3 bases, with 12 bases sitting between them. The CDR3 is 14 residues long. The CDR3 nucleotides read TGTGCCAGCAGCCGAGAGACAGAATACTATGGCTACACCTTC. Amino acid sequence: CASSRETEYYGYTF.

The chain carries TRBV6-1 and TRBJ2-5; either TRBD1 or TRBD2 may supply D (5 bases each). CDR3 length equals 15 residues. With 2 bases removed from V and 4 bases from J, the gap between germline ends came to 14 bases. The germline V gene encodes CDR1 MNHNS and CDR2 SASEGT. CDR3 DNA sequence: TGTGCCAGCAGTGAAAGGGCCGGGACGGCAGAGACCCAGTACTTC. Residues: CASSERAGTAETQYF.

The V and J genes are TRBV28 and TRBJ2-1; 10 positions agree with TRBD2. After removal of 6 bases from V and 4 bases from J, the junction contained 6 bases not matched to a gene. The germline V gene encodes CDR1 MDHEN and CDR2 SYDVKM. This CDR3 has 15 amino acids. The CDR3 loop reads CASRGTSGIYNEQFF. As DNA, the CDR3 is TGTGCCAGCAGAGGTACTAGCGGGATTTACAATGAGCAGTTCTTC.

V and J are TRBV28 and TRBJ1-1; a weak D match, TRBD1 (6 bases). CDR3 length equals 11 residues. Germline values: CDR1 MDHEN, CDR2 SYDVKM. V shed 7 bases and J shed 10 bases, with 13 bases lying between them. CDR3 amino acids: CASIVRGRAFF. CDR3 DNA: TGTGCCAGCATCGTCAGGGGACGAGCTTTCTTT.

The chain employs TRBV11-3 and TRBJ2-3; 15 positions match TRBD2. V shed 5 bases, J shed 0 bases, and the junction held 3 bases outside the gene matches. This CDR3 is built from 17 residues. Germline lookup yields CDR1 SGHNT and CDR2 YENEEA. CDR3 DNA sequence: TGTGCCAGCAGCCCGGGACTAGCGGGGGGTAGCACAGATACGCAGTATTTT. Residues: CASSPGLAGGSTDTQYF.

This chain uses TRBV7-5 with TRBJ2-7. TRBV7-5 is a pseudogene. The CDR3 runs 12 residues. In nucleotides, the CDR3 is TGTGCCAGAAGTCCGAAATACTACGAGCAGTACTTC. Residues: CARSPKYYEQYF.

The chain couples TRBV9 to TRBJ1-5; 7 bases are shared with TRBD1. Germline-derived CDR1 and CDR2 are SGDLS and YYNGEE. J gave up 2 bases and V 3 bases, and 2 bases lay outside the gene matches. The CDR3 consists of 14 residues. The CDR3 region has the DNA TGTGCCAGCAGCGACAGGGGAGGCAATCAGCCCCAGCATTTT. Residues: CASSDRGGNQPQHF. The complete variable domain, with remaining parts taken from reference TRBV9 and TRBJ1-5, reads DSGVTQTPKHLITATGQRVTLRCSPRSGDLSVYWYQQSLDQGLQFLIQYYNGEERAKGNILERFSAQQFPDLHSELNLSSLELGDSALYFCASSDRGGNQPQHFGDGTRLSIL.

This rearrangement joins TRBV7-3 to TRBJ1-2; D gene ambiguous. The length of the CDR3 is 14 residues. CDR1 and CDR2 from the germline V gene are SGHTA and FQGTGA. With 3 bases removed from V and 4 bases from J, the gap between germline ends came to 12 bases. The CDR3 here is CASSFSDDIYGYTF. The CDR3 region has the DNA TGTGCCAGCAGCTTCTCGGACGATATCTATGGCTACACCTTC.

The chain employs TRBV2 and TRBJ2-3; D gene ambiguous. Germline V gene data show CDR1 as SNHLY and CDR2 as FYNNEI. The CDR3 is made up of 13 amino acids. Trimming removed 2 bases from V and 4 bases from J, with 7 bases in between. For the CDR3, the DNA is TGTGCCAGCAGTGAATTAAGGGCAGATACGCAGTATTTT. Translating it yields CASSELRADTQYF.

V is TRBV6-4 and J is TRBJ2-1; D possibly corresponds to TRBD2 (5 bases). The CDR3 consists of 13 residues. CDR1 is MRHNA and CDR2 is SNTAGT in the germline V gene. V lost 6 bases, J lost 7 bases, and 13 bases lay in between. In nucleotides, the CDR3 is TGTGCCAGCAGAAGGACCGAGGGAAATGAGCAGTTCTTC. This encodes CASRRTEGNEQFF.

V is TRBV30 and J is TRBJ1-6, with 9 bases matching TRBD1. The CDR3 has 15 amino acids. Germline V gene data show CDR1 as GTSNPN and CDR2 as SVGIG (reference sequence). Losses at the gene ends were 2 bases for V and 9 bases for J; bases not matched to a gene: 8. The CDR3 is CAWSKIGTGSSPLHF. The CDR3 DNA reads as TGTGCCTGGAGTAAAATCGGGACAGGGAGTTCACCCCTCCACTTT.

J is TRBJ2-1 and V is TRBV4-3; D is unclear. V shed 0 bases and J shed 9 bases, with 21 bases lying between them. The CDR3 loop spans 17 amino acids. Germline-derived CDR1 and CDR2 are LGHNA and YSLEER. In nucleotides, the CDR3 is TGCGCCAGCAGCCAAGATTACACGTATTACTCCGCGATTGAGCAGTTCTTC. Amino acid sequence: CASSQDYTYYSAIEQFF.

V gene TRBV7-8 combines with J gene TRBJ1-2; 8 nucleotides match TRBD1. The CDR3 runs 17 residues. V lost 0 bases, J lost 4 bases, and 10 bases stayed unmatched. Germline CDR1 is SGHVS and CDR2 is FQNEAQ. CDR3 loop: CASSLAGETGASYGYTF. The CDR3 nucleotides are TGTGCCAGCAGCTTAGCTGGGGAGACAGGGGCCAGCTATGGCTACACCTTC.

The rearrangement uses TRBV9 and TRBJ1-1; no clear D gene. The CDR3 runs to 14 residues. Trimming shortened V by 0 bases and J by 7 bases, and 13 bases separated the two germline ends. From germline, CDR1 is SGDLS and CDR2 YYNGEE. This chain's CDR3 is CASSVDPGDREAFF. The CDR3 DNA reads TGTGCCAGCAGCGTAGATCCCGGGGATCGTGAAGCTTTCTTT.

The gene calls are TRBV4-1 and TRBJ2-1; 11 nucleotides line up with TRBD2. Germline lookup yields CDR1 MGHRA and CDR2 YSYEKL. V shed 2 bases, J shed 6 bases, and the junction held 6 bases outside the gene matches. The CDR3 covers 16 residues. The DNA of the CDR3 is TGCGCCAGCAGCCAACTACTAGCGGGGGCCTCCAATGAGCAGTTCTTC. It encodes CASSQLLAGASNEQFF.